The next 2 T cell receptor beta chains were all read from a single sample in a study of blood T cell repertoires in COVID-19. Sequencing was performed with immunoSEQ multiplex PCR; in TCRdb, only in-frame clones are kept and a portion is missing. This table has approximately 450,000 clones, 70% to 90% appearing once. The sample comprised PBMCs or T cells enriched from blood (not recorded which). These receptors were collected from a woman under 30 with acute COVID-19.

This chain links TRBV4-1 with TRBJ1-4, with 8 nucleotides matching TRBD1. CDR1 is MGHRA, CDR2 YSYEKL, per germline. This CDR3 comprises 17 residues. With V trimmed by 0 bases and J by 8 bases, 11 bases remained unmatched. DNA for the CDR3: TGCGCCAGCAGCCAAGATGCCCGGACAGGGTTGAGAGAAAAACTGTTTTTT. Translating it yields CASSQDARTGLREKLFF.

V and J are TRBV3-1 (or the pseudogene TRBV3-2) and TRBJ2-5, with 10 bases matching TRBD2. Germline CDR1 and CDR2: LGHDT and YNNKEL (reference sequence). Losses at the gene ends were 4 bases for V and 5 bases for J; bases not matched to a gene: 7. There are 15 residues in the CDR3. The CDR3 spells CASSPSGGVVETQYF. For the CDR3, the DNA is TGTGCCAGCAGCCCGAGCGGGGGGGTGGTGGAGACCCAGTACTTC.